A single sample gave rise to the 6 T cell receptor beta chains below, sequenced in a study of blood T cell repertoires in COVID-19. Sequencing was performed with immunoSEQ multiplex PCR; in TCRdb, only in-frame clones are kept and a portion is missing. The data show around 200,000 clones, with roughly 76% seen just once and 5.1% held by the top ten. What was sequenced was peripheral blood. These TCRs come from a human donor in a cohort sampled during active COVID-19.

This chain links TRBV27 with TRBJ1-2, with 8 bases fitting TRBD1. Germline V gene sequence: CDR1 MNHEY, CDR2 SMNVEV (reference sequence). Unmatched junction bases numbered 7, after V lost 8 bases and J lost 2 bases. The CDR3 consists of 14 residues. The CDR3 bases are TGTGCCAGCCGGAGGACAGGGCGGAACTATGGCTACACCTTC. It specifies CASRRTGRNYGYTF.

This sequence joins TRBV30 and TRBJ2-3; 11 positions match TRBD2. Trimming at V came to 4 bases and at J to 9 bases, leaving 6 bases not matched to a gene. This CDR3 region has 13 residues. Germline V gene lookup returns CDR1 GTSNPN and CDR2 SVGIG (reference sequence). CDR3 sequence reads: CAWKLAGVQTQYF. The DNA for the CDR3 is TGTGCCTGGAAACTAGCGGGAGTACAAACGCAGTATTTT. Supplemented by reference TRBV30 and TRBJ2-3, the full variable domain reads SQTIHQWPATLVQPVGSPLSLECTVEGTSNPNLYWYRQAAGRGLQLLFYSVGIGQISSEVPQNLSASRPQDRQFILSSKKLLLSDSGFYLCAWKLAGVQTQYFGPGTRLTVL.

This CDR3 is CASAMGQGPYEQYF. CDR3 coding DNA: TGTGCCAGCGCTATGGGACAGGGCCCCTACGAGCAGTACTTC. This chain links TRBV18 with TRBJ2-7; 9 positions match TRBD1. V lost 8 bases, J lost 2 bases, and 7 bases stayed unmatched. The CDR3 is made up of 14 amino acids. Germline lookup yields CDR1 KGHSH and CDR2 LQKENI. The whole variable domain, remainder taken from reference TRBV18 and TRBJ2-7, is NAGVMQNPRHLVRRRGQEARLRCSPMKGHSHVYWYRQLPEEGLKFMVYLQKENIIDESGMPKERFSAEFPKEGPSILRIQQVVRGDSAAYFCASAMGQGPYEQYFGPGTRLTVT.

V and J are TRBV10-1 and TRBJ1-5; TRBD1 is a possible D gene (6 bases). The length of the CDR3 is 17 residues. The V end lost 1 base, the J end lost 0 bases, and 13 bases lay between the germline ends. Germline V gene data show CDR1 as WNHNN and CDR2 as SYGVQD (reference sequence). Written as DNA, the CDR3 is TGCGCCAGCAGTGAGTTCAGGGGCCCTTATAGCAATCAGCCCCAGCATTTT. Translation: CASSEFRGPYSNQPQHF.

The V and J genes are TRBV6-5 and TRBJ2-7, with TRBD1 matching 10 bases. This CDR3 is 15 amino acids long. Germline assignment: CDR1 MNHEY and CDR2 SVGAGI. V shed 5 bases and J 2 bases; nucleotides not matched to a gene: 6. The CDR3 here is CASSPSDRGTYEQYF. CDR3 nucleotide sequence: TGTGCCAGCAGTCCCTCGGACAGGGGGACCTACGAGCAGTACTTC.

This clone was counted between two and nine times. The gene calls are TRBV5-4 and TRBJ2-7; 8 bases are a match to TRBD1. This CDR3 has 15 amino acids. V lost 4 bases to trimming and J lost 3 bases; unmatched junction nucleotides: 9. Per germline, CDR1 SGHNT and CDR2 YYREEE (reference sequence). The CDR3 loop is CASSPTGERFYEQYF. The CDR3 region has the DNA TGTGCCAGCAGCCCGACAGGGGAGCGCTTCTACGAGCAGTACTTC.